A single sample gave rise to the 25 T cell receptor beta chains below, sequenced in a study of shared clonotypes between healthy human individuals. This table comes from immunoSEQ multiplex PCR, and its TCRdb copy is limited to in-frame clones, with some not included. Here the sample spans a few hundred thousand clones, more than 95% being singletons. Sequenced sample: naive CD4+ T cells sorted from blood. As for subset: CD45RA+ positively selected. Receptor source: a woman between 25 and 40 years old in good health.

This chain links TRBV7-6 with TRBJ1-1; TRBD1 agrees at 7 bases. Germline V gives CDR1 SGHVS, CDR2 FNYEAQ. The CDR3 covers 15 residues. V gave up 5 bases and J gave up 5 bases; unmatched junction bases: 11. The CDR3 coding sequence is TGTGCCAGCAGCCCCTTTGAGGGGGCGCAAACTGAAGCTTTCTTT. Protein: CASSPFEGAQTEAFF.

The gene calls are TRBV7-9 and TRBJ1-1; D gene unclear. Germline V gives CDR1 SEHNR, CDR2 FQNEAQ (reference sequence). The V end lost 2 bases, the J end lost 3 bases, and 25 bases lay between the germline ends. CDR3 length: 19 amino acids. CDR3 amino acids: CASSLTSERALISYTEAFF. The DNA of the CDR3 is TGTGCCAGCAGCTTAACCAGCGAAAGGGCTTTAATTTCTTACACTGAAGCTTTCTTT.

V usage is TRBV27 and J usage is TRBJ1-4; D perhaps matches TRBD1 (5 bases). This CDR3 contains 12 residues. In germline, CDR1 is MNHEY, CDR2 SMNVEV (reference sequence). Trimming took off 6 bases at V and 8 bases at J, with 10 bases between the two ends. CDR3 amino acids: CASRQVGEKLFF. The CDR3, as DNA: TGTGCCAGCAGACAGGTGGGGGAAAAACTGTTTTTT.

V and J are TRBV11-2 and TRBJ2-1, with 10 bases identical to TRBD2. Germline CDR1 and CDR2: SGHAT and FQNNGV. The CDR3 is 16 amino acids. The J segment lost 0 bases and the V segment lost 5 bases, leaving 4 bases of the junction unmatched. CDR3 in amino acids: CASSRSGRGSYNEQFF. In DNA form, the CDR3 reads TGTGCCAGCAGCCGGAGCGGGAGGGGCTCCTACAATGAGCAGTTCTTC.

The chain combines TRBV5-4 with TRBJ2-3; either TRBD1 or TRBD2 may supply D (5 bases each). V lost 3 bases, J lost 0 bases, and 17 bases lay in between. Germline V lookup: CDR1 SGHNT, CDR2 YYREEE (reference sequence). The CDR3 totals 17 residues. The CDR3 DNA sequence: TGTGCCAGCAGCTCCCCCCTTGGGGGTAAGAGCACAGATACGCAGTATTTT. This codes for CASSSPLGGKSTDTQYF.

This clone has a single count. The gene calls are TRBV6-1 and TRBJ1-1; D remains ambiguous. The germline gives CDR1 MNHNS, CDR2 SASEGT. The CDR3 is 15 residues long. The V end lost 4 bases, the J end lost 2 bases, and 14 bases lay between the germline ends. The DNA for the CDR3 is TGTGCCAGCAGTGTCCTTTTAAATTCCAACACTGAAGCTTTCTTT. Protein sequence: CASSVLLNSNTEAFF.

The chain joins TRBV2 to TRBJ1-5; D uncertain. V was cut by 7 bases and J by 0 bases, with 7 bases left in between. Germline V lookup: CDR1 SNHLY, CDR2 FYNNEI. CDR3 size: 13 residues. The CDR3 region is CASNDVSNQPQHF. As DNA, the CDR3 is TGTGCCAGCAATGACGTTAGCAATCAGCCCCAGCATTTT.

This sequence joins TRBV29-1 and TRBJ2-7; 7 bases line up with TRBD2. Germline CDR1 reads SQVTM; CDR2 reads ANQGSEA. The junction had 2 bases not matched to a gene; V was cut back by 4 bases and J by 2 bases. The CDR3 contains 12 residues. This CDR3 is CSVGDYTYEQYF. The CDR3 nucleotides are TGCAGCGTTGGGGACTACACCTACGAGCAGTACTTC.

The chain uses TRBV6-1 and TRBJ1-1; no clear D. Germline assignment: CDR1 MNHNS and CDR2 SASEGT. The CDR3 spans 15 residues. Trimming removed 1 base at V and 3 bases at J, with 12 bases between. The CDR3, as DNA: TGTGCCAGCAGTGAAGGAGCCGGCTTCTACACTGAAGCTTTCTTT. It translates to CASSEGAGFYTEAFF.

The chain couples TRBV9 to TRBJ2-2; D possibly corresponds to TRBD1 (5 bases). The CDR3 sequence is 16 residues long. Per the germline V gene, CDR1 is SGDLS and CDR2 is YYNGEE. V lost 0 bases and J 1 base, leaving 10 bases between the germline ends. CDR3 loop: CASSVGVTENTGELFF. CDR3 nucleotides: TGTGCCAGCAGCGTAGGGGTGACAGAGAACACCGGGGAGCTGTTTTTT.

The chain employs TRBV30 and TRBJ1-5; weak D call: TRBD1 (5 bases). CDR1 is GTSNPN, CDR2 SVGIG, per germline (reference sequence). There are 12 residues in the CDR3. V gave up 1 base and J gave up 7 bases, with 8 bases separating them. CDR3 residues: CAWSGGGQPQHF. DNA of the CDR3: TGTGCCTGGAGTGGGGGGGGACAGCCCCAGCATTTT.

CDR3 in amino acids: CASSQLAVSGNEQFF. In DNA form, the CDR3 reads TGTGCCAGCAGCCAGCTAGCGGTATCAGGGAATGAGCAGTTCTTC. V gene TRBV4-2 combines with J gene TRBJ2-1, with TRBD2 matching over 7 bases. The CDR3 totals 15 residues. CDR1 and CDR2 (germline): LGHNA, YNFKEQ. V gave up 3 bases and J gave up 7 bases; unmatched junction bases: 9.

The chain recombines TRBV5-1 with TRBJ2-7, with a possible D match to TRBD1 (6 bases). The germline gives CDR1 SGHRS, CDR2 YFSETQ. Trimming pared 5 bases from V and 3 bases from J, leaving 15 bases between. This CDR3 region has 14 residues. The CDR3 nucleotides are TGCGCCAGCAGGGGGGCTAGCAGAAACTACGAGCAGTACTTC. It is translated as CASRGASRNYEQYF.

V and J are TRBV19 and TRBJ2-7, with 8 bases aligning to TRBD2. CDR3 length: 14 residues. CDR1 and CDR2 from the germline V gene are LNHDA and SQIVND (reference sequence). With V trimmed by 4 bases and J by 3 bases, 5 bases remained unmatched. This CDR3 is CASSRGLEDYEQYF. The CDR3 region has the DNA TGTGCCAGTAGTAGGGGACTAGAAGACTACGAGCAGTACTTC. Complete variable domain (other parts from reference TRBV19 and TRBJ2-7): DGGITQSPKYLFRKEGQNVTLSCEQNLNHDAMYWYRQDPGQGLRLIYYSQIVNDFQKGDIAEGYSVSREKKESFPLTVTSAQKNPTAFYLCASSRGLEDYEQYFGPGTRLTVT.

The chain combines TRBV5-4 with TRBJ2-5, with TRBD2 identical over 8 bases. This CDR3 comprises 13 residues. The trim removed 4 bases at V and 1 base at J, leaving 0 bases unmatched. Germline lookup yields CDR1 SGHNT and CDR2 YYREEE (reference sequence). The CDR3 loop is CASSTSGQETQYF. The CDR3 DNA sequence: TGTGCCAGCAGCACTAGCGGCCAAGAGACCCAGTACTTC.

V is TRBV11-3 and J is TRBJ1-6; 7 bases line up with TRBD1. J gave up 1 base and V 6 bases, and 6 bases lay outside the gene matches. The CDR3 loop spans 16 amino acids. The germline CDR1 and CDR2 sequences are SGHNT and YENEEA. The CDR3 sequence: CASSRQGRSYNSPLHF. In nucleotides, the CDR3 is TGTGCCAGCAGTAGACAGGGTAGGTCCTATAATTCACCCCTCCACTTT.

The J gene is TRBJ2-2, the V gene TRBV28; no definite D call. The germline gives CDR1 MDHEN, CDR2 SYDVKM. CDR3 length: 15 amino acids. V shed 4 bases and J shed 5 bases, with 14 bases lying between them. The CDR3 DNA follows: TGTGCCAGCAGTTACGGACGGATCGGAACCGGGGAGCTGTTTTTT. It codes for CASSYGRIGTGELFF.

The V call is TRBV28, the J call TRBJ1-2; no firm D call. The CDR3 covers 15 residues. V was trimmed by 4 bases and J by 4 bases, leaving 16 bases between them. In germline, CDR1 is MDHEN, CDR2 SYDVKM. This CDR3 reads CASSSSPSQSYGYTF. The CDR3 nucleotides are TGTGCCAGCAGTTCATCACCATCTCAGAGCTATGGCTACACCTTC.

The chain links TRBV27 to TRBJ2-1; maybe TRBD2 (5 bases). V lost 4 bases to trimming and J lost 0 bases, with 16 bases between them. The CDR3 runs 17 residues. In germline, CDR1 is MNHEY, CDR2 SMNVEV (reference sequence). CDR3 nucleotide sequence: TGTGCCAGCAGTTCCGGACCCGGGGTGCGCTCCTACAATGAGCAGTTCTTC. Translating gives CASSSGPGVRSYNEQFF.

The V and J genes are TRBV2 and TRBJ2-7; 10 bases line up with TRBD1. This CDR3 contains 15 residues. The V gene end was trimmed by 6 bases and the J gene end by 3 bases; junction bases not matched to a gene: 8. Germline values: CDR1 SNHLY, CDR2 FYNNEI. The CDR3 spells CASSLDRGLGYEQYF. The CDR3, as DNA: TGTGCCAGCAGCCTCGACAGGGGGCTAGGCTACGAGCAGTACTTC.

The chain carries TRBV27 and TRBJ2-1; D may be TRBD2 (6 bases). Trimming removed 6 bases from V and 2 bases from J, with 14 bases in between. CDR3 length equals 15 residues. Germline CDR1 is MNHEY and CDR2 is SMNVEV (reference sequence). In DNA form, the CDR3 reads TGTGCCAGCAGAAGGGCGGGGATACCCTACAATGAGCAGTTCTTC. It yields the protein CASRRAGIPYNEQFF.

This clone was seen once. The chain is built from TRBV18 and TRBJ2-7, with D hard to call. Germline V gene data show CDR1 as KGHSH and CDR2 as LQKENI. Trimming removed 0 bases from V and 2 bases from J, with 8 bases in between. The CDR3 sequence is 14 residues long. CDR3 sequence (DNA): TGTGCCAGCTCACCACCTAGCAGGACCTACGAGCAGTACTTC. Protein: CASSPPSRTYEQYF. Based on the CDR3 plus reference TRBV18 and TRBJ2-7, the full variable domain is NAGVMQNPRHLVRRRGQEARLRCSPMKGHSHVYWYRQLPEEGLKFMVYLQKENIIDESGMPKERFSAEFPKEGPSILRIQQVVRGDSAAYFCASSPPSRTYEQYFGPGTRLTVT.

The V gene is TRBV19, the J gene TRBJ2-2, with D perhaps TRBD2 (6 bases). CDR1 and CDR2 from the germline V gene are LNHDA and SQIVND (reference sequence). The CDR3 is 21 amino acids. Trimming took 3 bases from V and 0 from J, leaving 26 bases between them. Written as DNA, the CDR3 is TGTGCCAGTAGTATGGGACTTTGGGAGGTGGGCAGGGCCACGAACACCGGGGAGCTGTTTTTT. It specifies CASSMGLWEVGRATNTGELFF.

V usage is TRBV7-3 and J usage is TRBJ2-5, with a weak D call TRBD2 (5 bases). From germline, CDR1 is SGHTA and CDR2 FQGTGA. This CDR3 contains 11 residues. V gave up 2 bases and J gave up 11 bases, with 9 bases separating them. The CDR3 loop reads CASSLLWEQYF. CDR3 bases: TGTGCCAGCAGCTTATTATGGGAGCAGTACTTC.

The V call is TRBV28, the J call TRBJ1-4, with 7 bases fitting TRBD1. V trimming: 3 bases; J trimming: 3 bases; junction bases outside the gene matches: 7. The CDR3 has 16 residues. Germline V gene sequence: CDR1 MDHEN, CDR2 SYDVKM. CDR3 nucleotide sequence: TGTGCCAGCAGTTTGCTACAGGGGTCTTCTAATGAAAAACTGTTTTTT. Protein product: CASSLLQGSSNEKLFF.